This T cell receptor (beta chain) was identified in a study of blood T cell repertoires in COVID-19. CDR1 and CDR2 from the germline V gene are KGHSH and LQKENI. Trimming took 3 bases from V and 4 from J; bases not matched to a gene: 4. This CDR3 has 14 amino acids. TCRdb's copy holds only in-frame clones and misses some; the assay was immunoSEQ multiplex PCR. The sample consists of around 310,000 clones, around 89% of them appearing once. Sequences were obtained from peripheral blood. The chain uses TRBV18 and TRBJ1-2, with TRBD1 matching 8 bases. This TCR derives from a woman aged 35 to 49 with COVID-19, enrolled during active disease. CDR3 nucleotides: TGTGCCAGCTCACCGGGACAGGAAGGCTATGGCTACACCTTC. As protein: CASSPGQEGYGYTF. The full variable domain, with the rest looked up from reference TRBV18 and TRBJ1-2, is NAGVMQNPRHLVRRRGQEARLRCSPMKGHSHVYWYRQLPEEGLKFMVYLQKENIIDESGMPKERFSAEFPKEGPSILRIQQVVRGDSAAYFCASSPGQEGYGYTFGSGTRLTVV.